This TCR beta chain is drawn from a study of monozygotic twins with inflammatory bowel disease. TCRdb reanalyzed the 5' RACE reads, giving one entry per CDR3 protein sequence and no DNA. The sample totals 420,000 or so distinct CDR3 sequences. The origin of this receptor is a human donor with ulcerative colitis or Crohn's disease, or a healthy co-twin of an affected twin (not recorded which). Material for sequencing was blood.

The CDR3 here is CASSLNHYEQYF. The chain has TRBV12-3 or TRBV12-4 and TRBJ2-7. CDR3 length equals 12 residues.